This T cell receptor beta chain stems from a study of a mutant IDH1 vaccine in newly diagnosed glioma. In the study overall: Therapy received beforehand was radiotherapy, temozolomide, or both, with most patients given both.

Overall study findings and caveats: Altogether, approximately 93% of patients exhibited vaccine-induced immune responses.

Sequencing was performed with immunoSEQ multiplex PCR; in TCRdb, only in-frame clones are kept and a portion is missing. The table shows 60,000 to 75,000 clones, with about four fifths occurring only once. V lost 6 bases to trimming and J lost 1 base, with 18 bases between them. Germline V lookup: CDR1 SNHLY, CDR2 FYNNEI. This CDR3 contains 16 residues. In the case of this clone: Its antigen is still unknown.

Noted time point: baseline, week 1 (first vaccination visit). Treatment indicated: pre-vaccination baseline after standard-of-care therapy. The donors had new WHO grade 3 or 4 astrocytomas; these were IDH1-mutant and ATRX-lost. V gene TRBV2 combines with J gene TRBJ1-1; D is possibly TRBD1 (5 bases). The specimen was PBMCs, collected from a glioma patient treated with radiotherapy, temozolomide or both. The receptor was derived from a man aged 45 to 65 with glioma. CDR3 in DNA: TGTGCCAGCAGACTACGGGGGGGGTTTCGGAACACTGAAGCTTTCTTT. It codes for CASRLRGGFRNTEAFF.